This TCR beta chain was recovered during a study of T cell repertoires in cytomegalovirus infection. Trimming shortened V by 5 bases and J by 3 bases, and 17 bases separated the two germline ends. This CDR3 comprises 15 residues. Germline V lookup: CDR1 SGHAT, CDR2 FQNNGV. In TCRdb, the reads were re-called with MiXCR into one record per CDR3 protein. Seen here are about 530,000 distinct CDR3 sequences, about 26% observed once, and the top ten hold approximately 13%. Sequenced input: PBMCs. The source of this sequence is a human donor in good health (CMV status not recorded). Some clones in this sample may be carry-over from other donors' samples. This sequence joins TRBV11-2 and TRBJ2-7, with D tentatively TRBD2 (5 bases). The CDR3 protein is CASSPRAGVYYEQYF. In DNA form, the CDR3 reads TGTGCCAGCAGCCCTCGGGCGGGTGTATACTACGAGCAGTACTTC.